This section outlines one T cell receptor beta chain sequence together with its context. The CDR3 consists of 15 residues. V gave up 7 bases and J gave up 7 bases; unmatched junction bases: 7. Germline CDR1 and CDR2: ENHRY and SYGVKD. The data derive from a study of blood T cells in healthy people across ages. For the second PCR, which ran for 7 to 11 cycles, a sample-barcoded 5' primer and a J-beta primer mix were used. A 12-random-nucleotide template-switch adaptor tagged each cDNA molecule. TCRdb reanalysed the 5' RACE reads using MiXCR and keeps one entry per CDR3 protein. The table records about 1,500,000 distinct CDR3 sequences, approximately 40% of them present only once.

The clonotype comes from a woman aged 18-29 years in good health. The sequenced sample was blood. The gene calls are TRBV10-3 and TRBJ2-1, with TRBD2 matching 13 bases. The CDR3 region has the DNA TGTGCCATCACCAAAGGGACTAGCGGGATAAATGAGCAGTTCTTC. This gives the protein CAITKGTSGINEQFF.